Listed below are T cell receptor beta chains from one sample, sequenced in a study of CD8 T cells in ankylosing spondylitis. MiXCR was run by TCRdb on the 5' RACE reads, yielding one entry per CDR3 protein. The sample has some 150,000 distinct CDR3 sequences; approximately 44% are singletons. The sample consisted of synovial fluid, either unsorted or a sorted T cell fraction (not recorded which). The source of these receptors is a male donor with ankylosing spondylitis. CDR3s include the opening cysteine and the closing phenylalanine or tryptophan. The D gene is left open where the match is weak. Clone size is given for some rows only: seen once, a few or many times, or a class if the clone is expanded.

v_call	d_call	clone_size	j_call	cdr3_nt	cdr3_aa
TRBV5-1	TRBD2	-	TRBJ2-1	TGCGCCAGCAGCTTTGGCGGGAGCTGGTTCTACAATGAGCAGTTCTTC	CASSFGGSWFYNEQFF
TRBV7-4	TRBD1	-	TRBJ1-1	TGTGCCAGCATTCGATTGTCGGGACAGGGGGCGCGGGGCACTGAAGCTTTCTTT	CASIRLSGQGARGTEAFF
TRBV12-3/TRBV12-4	-	-	TRBJ2-1	TGTGCCAGCAGCCACCCGACCATAGCCTACAATGAGCAGTTCTTC	CASSHPTIAYNEQFF
TRBV6-5	-	-	TRBJ2-3	TGTGCCAGCAGTTACTCGGGAGGCACAGATACGCAGTATTTT	CASSYSGGTDTQYF
TRBV4-1	-	-	TRBJ1-2	TGCGCCAGCAGCCAAGCGGGGGGCGCAGATGGCTACACCTTC	CASSQAGGADGYTF
TRBV20-1	-	few	TRBJ2-7	TGCAGTGCCACCGGGACCTCCACGACCCTCGAGCAGTACTTC	CSATGTSTTLEQYF
TRBV2	-	-	TRBJ2-1	TGTGCCAGCAGCCAAGACACAGCGCTGTATCATGAGCAGTTCTTC	CASSQDTALYHEQFF
TRBV6-5	TRBD2	-	TRBJ2-1	TGTGCCAGCAGTTACCCCCTAGCGGGGGCAACCTACAATGAGCAGTTCTTC	CASSYPLAGATYNEQFF
TRBV12-3/TRBV12-4	TRBD2	-	TRBJ2-1	TGTGCCAGCAGCCAGCTAGCGGGAAGCCTCTCCTACAATGAGCAGTTCTTC	CASSQLAGSLSYNEQFF
TRBV4-2	-	-	TRBJ2-1	TGTGCCAGCAGCCGGCTTGGGGATTTGTGGTTCTTC	CASSRLGDLWFF
TRBV12-3/TRBV12-4	-	many	TRBJ2-7	TGTGCCAGCAGTTTAGGGATAAACTACGAGCAGTACTTC	CASSLGINYEQYF
TRBV25-1	TRBD1	-	TRBJ1-1	TGTGCCAGCAGTCCAACAGGGGGGTTTCGAGCTTTCTTT	CASSPTGGFRAFF
TRBV30	-	few	TRBJ1-1	TGTGCCTGGAGTGTACTTAGGAACACTGAAGCTTTCTTT	CAWSVLRNTEAFF
TRBV6-1	-	-	TRBJ1-2	TGTGCCAGCAGCCAGCCCCCGTCGGGGGGGCAGGGTGGTGGCTACACCTTC	CASSQPPSGGQGGGYTF
TRBV15	-	-	TRBJ2-3	TGTGCCACCAGCAGAGGGGAAGGGACAGATACGCAGTATTTT	CATSRGEGTDTQYF
TRBV6-2/TRBV6-3	-	few	TRBJ2-6	TGTGCCAGCTCCGCCGACTCTGGGGCCAACGTCCTGACTTTC	CASSADSGANVLTF
TRBV24-1	TRBD2	-	TRBJ2-1	TGTGCCACCAGTGATTTGGTCGGGACTAGCGGGAGCCCTCTCCATGAGCAGTTCTTC	CATSDLVGTSGSPLHEQFF
TRBV12-3/TRBV12-4	TRBD1	-	TRBJ1-1	TGTGCCAGCACAAAAGGGACAGGGTGGGGGTTAACTGAAGCTTTCTTT	CASTKGTGWGLTEAFF
TRBV7-9	-	-	TRBJ1-6	TGTGCCAGCAGCTCATATAATTCACCCCTCCACTTT	CASSSYNSPLHF
TRBV28	-	-	TRBJ1-2	TGTGCCAGCAGTCCCTCAGGGGACTATGGCTACACCTTC	CASSPSGDYGYTF
TRBV6-5	-	once	TRBJ1-2	TGTGCCAGCAGTTACTCGACTGGGGCCGGGGCTGGCTACACCTTC	CASSYSTGAGAGYTF
TRBV6-1	TRBD2	few	TRBJ2-1	TGTGCCAGACTCACCGGGCTAGCGGGAACCAATGAGCAGTTCTTC	CARLTGLAGTNEQFF
TRBV3-1	TRBD2	few	TRBJ2-7	TGTGCCAGCAGCCCCTTAGCGGGACCCTCCTACGAGCAGTACTTC	CASSPLAGPSYEQYF
TRBV6-1	TRBD2	-	TRBJ2-1	TGTGCCAGCGTCCGTCGGGCTAGCGGGAGTAACGAGCAGTTCTTC	CASVRRASGSNEQFF
TRBV28	TRBD1	-	TRBJ2-7	TGTGCCAGCAGTATAGCCGGGACAGGGGCCTACGAGCAGTACTTC	CASSIAGTGAYEQYF
TRBV6-1	TRBD1	-	TRBJ2-6	TGTGCCAGCACCCAAACAGGGGATGGGGCCAACGTCCTGACTTTC	CASTQTGDGANVLTF
TRBV12-3/TRBV12-4	-	few	TRBJ1-1	TGTGCCAGCAGTCCGACCGGGACAATAAACACTGAAGCTTTCTTT	CASSPTGTINTEAFF
TRBV27	TRBD1	-	TRBJ1-2	TGTGCCAGCAGTTCCGTGGGACAGGGTGAAGGCTACACCTTC	CASSSVGQGEGYTF
TRBV4-1	-	-	TRBJ2-1	TGCGCCAGCAGCCAACCAGCGAGGTCTTACAATGAGCAGTTCTTC	CASSQPARSYNEQFF
TRBV5-4	-	few	TRBJ2-7	TGTGCCAGCAGCCAGAGGGCACCCTACGAGCAGTACTTC	CASSQRAPYEQYF
TRBV11-2	TRBD2	many	TRBJ2-7	TGTGCCAGCAGCTTAGAAGGGATAGTAGCGGGGGGTTCCTACGAGCAGTACTTC	CASSLEGIVAGGSYEQYF
TRBV7-9	-	-	TRBJ2-2	TGTGCCAGCAGACAAAAGGGGATCAACACCGGGGAGCTGTTTTTT	CASRQKGINTGELFF
TRBV6-5	-	many	TRBJ2-2	TGTGCCAGCAGTTGGGCCGGGGAGCTGTTTTTT	CASSWAGELFF
TRBV30	-	-	TRBJ1-6	TGTGCCTGGAGTGCAGATAATTCACCCCTCCACTTT	CAWSADNSPLHF
TRBV5-1	-	-	TRBJ2-7	TGCGCCAGCAGCTGGGGGAGTGGACGATACGAGCAGTACTTC	CASSWGSGRYEQYF
TRBV12-3/TRBV12-4	TRBD2	-	TRBJ2-3	TGTGCCAGCAGTCCCGGACTAGCGGGGACAGATACGCAGTATTTT	CASSPGLAGTDTQYF
TRBV5-1	-	-	TRBJ2-5	TGCGCCAGCAGCACAGGTCCGGGGACCCAGTACTTC	CASSTGPGTQYF
TRBV9	-	-	TRBJ2-1	TGTGCCAGCACCGTTGGATGGGGCCCCTACAATGAGCAGTTCTTC	CASTVGWGPYNEQFF
TRBV7-6	TRBD2	-	TRBJ2-3	TGTGCCAGCAGCTTCCCGACTAGCCTCGGGACAGATACGCAGTATTTT	CASSFPTSLGTDTQYF
TRBV14	-	-	TRBJ1-1	TGTGCCAGCAGCCTGAACCGGGACGGATACACTGAAGCTTTCTTT	CASSLNRDGYTEAFF
TRBV3-1	-	many	TRBJ2-7	TGTGCCAGCAGCCATGGGAACTACGAGCAGTACTTC	CASSHGNYEQYF
TRBV12-3/TRBV12-4	TRBD1	-	TRBJ1-1	TGTGCCAGCAGCCACCTTCTCAGGGGGGTATATACTGAAGCTTTCTTT	CASSHLLRGVYTEAFF
TRBV3-1	-	-	TRBJ2-1	TGTGCCAGCAGCCAACCCCGGACCACCCTATGGGATGAGCAGTTCTTC	CASSQPRTTLWDEQFF
TRBV5-1	-	-	TRBJ2-7	TGCGCCAGCAGCTTGGAACAGTCCTACGAGCAGTACTTC	CASSLEQSYEQYF
TRBV28	TRBD1	-	TRBJ1-1	TGTGCCAGCAGTTTTGGGGGCTCCACAGGGGGAAACGCTGAAGCTTTCTTT	CASSFGGSTGGNAEAFF
TRBV6-6	-	many	TRBJ2-1	TGTGCCACCCAGCGGGCGGGGACCTACAATGAGCAGTTCTTC	CATQRAGTYNEQFF
TRBV6-1	TRBD2	many	TRBJ2-2	TGTGCCAGTAGTGATTTGGGACTAACAACCGGGGAGCTGTTTTTT	CASSDLGLTTGELFF
TRBV27	TRBD2	many	TRBJ2-7	TGTGCCAGCAGTATAGCGGGGTCGGCCTACGAGCAGTACTTC	CASSIAGSAYEQYF
TRBV5-6	TRBD2	-	TRBJ2-7	TGTGCCAGCAGCTTTGTTCGGACTAGCGGGAGTTACGAGCAGTACTTC	CASSFVRTSGSYEQYF
TRBV12-3/TRBV12-4	-	-	TRBJ2-1	TGTGCCAGCAGTTTTGGTCAGTTCGGGGGTTACTCCTACAATGAGCAGTTCTTC	CASSFGQFGGYSYNEQFF
TRBV5-1	TRBD2	-	TRBJ2-4	TGCGCCAGCAGCACCGGTAGCGGGGGAGCCAAAAACATTCAGTACTTC	CASSTGSGGAKNIQYF
TRBV11-3	-	-	TRBJ2-1	TGTGCCAGCAGCTTCCCTTGGAGGAGGGACACCGCCAATGAGCAGTTCTTC	CASSFPWRRDTANEQFF
TRBV6-1	TRBD1	few	TRBJ1-6	TGTGCCAGCAGGGGGACAGATTCTACTTCACCCCTCCACTTT	CASRGTDSTSPLHF